This T cell receptor (beta chain) was documented in a study of T cell responses to AZD1222 COVID-19 vaccine. Study observations and caveats: Baseline seropositivity occurred in only a handful of AZD1222 recipients. Donors in the cohort were predominantly white British and more often female, and clonal diversity was possibly underestimated.

Clones were read by immunoSEQ multiplex PCR, and TCRdb kept only the in-frame ones, dropping some. The table includes around 58,000 clones, roughly 90% detected once. About this clone itself: Its antigen remains unidentified.

The CDR3 covers 14 residues. V was clipped by 5 bases and J by 8 bases, with 14 bases between them. The germline V gene encodes CDR1 SGHDT and CDR2 YYEEEE. The TCR originated in an adult who received the AZD1222 COVID-19 vaccine. The rearrangement joins TRBV5-6 to TRBJ1-6; unclear D gene. Specimen: peripheral blood, collected 28 days after the second AZD1222 dose. DNA of the CDR3: TGTGCCAGCAGTCTGGACGGGATTGATTCACCCCTCCACTTT. This codes for CASSLDGIDSPLHF.